This entry lists 7 T cell receptor beta chains sequenced from one sample in a study of beta chain features in type 1 diabetes. Study-wide results and limits: There was a moderate but significant shortening of TCRB CDR3s in all four CD4+ subsets of Type 1 diabetes patients.

Of the isolated RNA, all was reverse transcribed, and so the sequenced material was expressed TCRB transcripts. Here immunoSEQ multiplex PCR was the method, and the copy in TCRdb shows in-frame clones only, minus some. The data contain around 340,000 clones, 9.3% of them singletons. The antigens for these receptors are not known. Sequences were obtained from central memory CD4+ T cells from blood. The receptors here all came from a young man with type 1 diabetes.

This clone was picked up a small number of times. The V call is TRBV30, the J call TRBJ1-1; perhaps TRBD1 as D (5 bases). Germline V lookup: CDR1 GTSNPN, CDR2 SVGIG (reference sequence). V was shortened by 0 bases and J by 1 base, with 9 bases between the two germline ends. This CDR3 has 14 residues. CDR3 sequence reads: CAWSVYQGNTEAFF. The CDR3, as DNA: TGTGCCTGGAGTGTATATCAGGGGAACACTGAAGCTTTCTTT.

There are many counts of this clone. J is TRBJ2-7 and V is TRBV5-1; the match to TRBD2 covers 13 bases. The germline CDR1 and CDR2 sequences are SGHRS and YFSETQ. V lost 3 bases and J lost 6; bases outside the gene matches: 6. The CDR3 loop spans 15 amino acids. CDR3 sequence: CASSYAGTSGVEQYF. The CDR3 nucleotides read TGCGCCAGCAGCTATGCCGGGACTAGCGGGGTCGAGCAGTACTTC. Drawing the rest from reference TRBV5-1 and TRBJ2-7, the complete variable domain is KAGVTQTPRYLIKTRGQQVTLSCSPISGHRSVSWYQQTPGQGLQFLFEYFSETQRNKGNFPGRFSGRQFSNSRSEMNVSTLELGDSALYLCASSYAGTSGVEQYFGPGTRLTVT.

This clone occurred a few times. The chain links TRBV7-8 to TRBJ1-1; a weak D match, TRBD1 (6 bases). Trimming removed 7 bases from V and 1 base from J, with 10 bases in between. Germline lookup yields CDR1 SGHVS and CDR2 FQNEAQ. The CDR3 is 13 amino acids. The DNA of the CDR3 is TGTGCCAGCACCCCACAGGGGAACACTGAAGCTTTCTTT. It yields the protein CASTPQGNTEAFF.

The sample holds a few counts of this clone. The chain couples TRBV14 to TRBJ2-3, with TRBD1 as a possible D gene (6 bases). The V and J ends lost 4 bases and 4 bases respectively, with 9 bases between them. The CDR3 is 13 amino acids. Germline V gene data show CDR1 as SGHDN and CDR2 as FVKESK. The CDR3 region is CASSRWTADTQYF. In DNA, the CDR3 is TGTGCCAGCAGCCGTTGGACAGCAGATACGCAGTATTTT.

This clone was seen a handful of times. The gene calls are TRBV5-1 and TRBJ2-1, with D perhaps matching TRBD2 (5 bases). The V end lost 0 bases, the J end lost 8 bases, and 15 bases lay between the germline ends. Germline V gives CDR1 SGHRS, CDR2 YFSETQ. The CDR3 extends over 15 amino acids. CDR3 protein: CASSLGIANNHEQFF. For the CDR3, the DNA is TGCGCCAGCAGCTTGGGTATAGCGAATAATCATGAGCAGTTCTTC. Variable domain in full (rest from reference TRBV5-1 and TRBJ2-1): KAGVTQTPRYLIKTRGQQVTLSCSPISGHRSVSWYQQTPGQGLQFLFEYFSETQRNKGNFPGRFSGRQFSNSRSEMNVSTLELGDSALYLCASSLGIANNHEQFFGPGTRLTVL.

This clone has just a few counts. Germline is not matched at one junction end, which may reflect a read error. The CDR3 DNA reads as TGCGCCAGCAGCCAAGCAGAGGCCTTTAACTATGGCTACACCTTC. It is translated as CASSQAEAFNYGYTF. The chain recombines TRBV5-4 with TRBJ1-2, with unresolved D. Germline CDR1 and CDR2: SGHNT and YYREEE (reference sequence). This CDR3 is 15 amino acids long.

The chain couples TRBV6-5 to TRBJ1-1; a possible D gene is TRBD1 (6 bases). The CDR3 covers 13 residues. Germline loops: CDR1 MNHEY, CDR2 SVGAGI. The V end was cut by 5 bases, the J end by 6 bases, with 13 bases between. The CDR3 nucleotides are TGTGCCAGCAGTCCCACAGGGCTCCCTGAAGCTTTCTTT. Its translation is CASSPTGLPEAFF.